Shown below are 30 T cell receptor beta chains from a single sample sequenced in a study of blood T cell repertoires in COVID-19. The method was immunoSEQ multiplex PCR; TCRdb's version includes in-frame clones alone and lacks a portion of them. The sample records under 200,000 clones, around 87% being singletons. Sequenced material: peripheral blood. The receptors come from a man aged 18-30 years with acute or convalescent COVID-19.

The rearrangement links TRBV13 to TRBJ2-5, with a tentative D call TRBD2 (5 bases). The CDR3 runs to 14 residues. Trimming stripped 5 bases from V and 2 bases from J, with 12 bases between. Germline CDR1 and CDR2: PRHDT and FYEKMQ (reference sequence). CDR3 loop: CASSTRRGQETQYF. CDR3 sequence (DNA): TGTGCCAGCAGCACCCGACGGGGACAAGAGACCCAGTACTTC.

The rearrangement links TRBV6-5 to TRBJ2-5; D is undetermined. The germline V gene encodes CDR1 MNHEY and CDR2 SVGAGI. V lost 6 bases, J lost 5 bases, and 16 bases lay in between. This CDR3 has 14 residues. The chain's CDR3 is CASRPFGSYETQYF. The CDR3 region has the DNA TGTGCCAGCAGGCCTTTTGGTAGCTATGAGACCCAGTACTTC.

This chain uses TRBV24-1 with TRBJ2-1, with D tentatively TRBD2 (7 bases). Trimming cost V 0 bases and J 7 bases, with 15 bases left between them. CDR1 is KGHDR and CDR2 is SFDVKD in the germline V gene. This CDR3 has 16 amino acids. CDR3 sequence reads: CATSDLRKGGGNEQFF. The CDR3 DNA reads as TGTGCCACCAGTGATTTGCGGAAGGGAGGGGGGAATGAGCAGTTCTTC.

This sequence joins TRBV30 and TRBJ2-7, with 10 bases aligning to TRBD2. V lost 2 bases to trimming and J lost 3 bases; unmatched junction nucleotides: 7. Germline assignment: CDR1 GTSNPN and CDR2 SVGIG (reference sequence). This CDR3 comprises 15 residues. This CDR3 is CAWSPRPSGGYEQYF. The CDR3 region has the DNA TGTGCCTGGAGTCCTAGGCCTAGCGGGGGCTACGAGCAGTACTTC.

The V call is TRBV15, the J call TRBJ2-6, with 9 bases aligning to TRBD1. The V gene end was trimmed by 3 bases and the J gene end by 0 bases; junction bases not matched to a gene: 0. In germline, CDR1 is LNHNV, CDR2 YYDKDF (reference sequence). The CDR3 length is 16 residues. As DNA, the CDR3 is TGTGCCACCAGCAGGGACAGGGGCTCTGGGGCCAACGTCCTGACTTTC. Its protein is CATSRDRGSGANVLTF.

The rearrangement uses TRBV4-1 and TRBJ2-7, with 8 bases fitting TRBD1. This CDR3 contains 16 residues. The V and J ends lost 1 base and 0 bases, in that order; junction bases with no gene match: 5. CDR1 MGHRA and CDR2 YSYEKL come from the germline V gene. In nucleotides, the CDR3 is TGCGCCAGCAGCCAAGTGGGGACAGGAAGCTCCTACGAGCAGTACTTC. As protein: CASSQVGTGSSYEQYF.

J is TRBJ2-1 and V is TRBV18, with D perhaps matching TRBD2 (5 bases). The germline V gene has CDR1 KGHSH and CDR2 LQKENI. CDR3 length: 17 amino acids. Trimming left V 3 bases short and J 0 bases short, with 15 bases between. CDR3 in amino acids: CASSPKRLKSSYNEQFF. In DNA, the CDR3 is TGTGCCAGCTCACCCAAGAGACTAAAAAGCTCCTACAATGAGCAGTTCTTC.

The J gene is TRBJ1-1, the V gene TRBV2; 7 bases are shared with TRBD1. The V gene end was trimmed by 8 bases and the J gene end by 2 bases; junction bases not matched to a gene: 11. Germline V gives CDR1 SNHLY, CDR2 FYNNEI. CDR3 length equals 15 residues. The CDR3 DNA reads as TGTGCCAGCTATGGCCGGGACAGAACTAACACTGAAGCTTTCTTT. Protein sequence: CASYGRDRTNTEAFF.

The chain has TRBV5-1 and TRBJ2-7; TRBD1 matches 7 bases. This CDR3 is 14 amino acids long. The germline V gene has CDR1 SGHRS and CDR2 YFSETQ. Trimming removed 5 bases from V and 1 base from J; junction bases left unmatched: 6. The CDR3 is CASSESGQSYEQYF. DNA for the CDR3: TGCGCCAGCAGTGAGTCGGGACAGTCCTACGAGCAGTACTTC.

V usage is TRBV14 and J usage is TRBJ1-4, with 7 bases matching TRBD1. The CDR3 runs 16 residues. Germline V CDR1 and CDR2: SGHDN, FVKESK. V shed 0 bases and J 4 bases; nucleotides not matched to a gene: 5. The CDR3 coding sequence is TGTGCCAGCAGCCAAGATCAGGGGGGCTTTAATGAAAAACTGTTTTTT. Protein: CASSQDQGGFNEKLFF.

The rearrangement links TRBV7-9 to TRBJ2-1; D remains unclear. Between the trimmed V and J ends, which lost 0 bases and 0 bases, there was a span of 3 bases. Germline values: CDR1 SEHNR, CDR2 FQNEAQ (reference sequence). This CDR3 region has 14 residues. CDR3 nucleotides: TGTGCCAGCAGCTTAGCGGCCTCCTACAATGAGCAGTTCTTC. It yields the protein CASSLAASYNEQFF.

The chain joins TRBV18 to TRBJ1-3; 7 bases are a match to TRBD1. J gave up 2 bases and V 1 base, and 2 bases lay outside the gene matches. Germline V gene data show CDR1 as KGHSH and CDR2 as LQKENI. The CDR3 consists of 15 residues. The CDR3 here is CASSPQGATGNTIYF. In DNA, the CDR3 is TGTGCCAGCTCACCACAGGGGGCTACTGGAAACACCATATATTTT.

This chain links TRBV12-3 or TRBV12-4 with TRBJ1-4; D is unresolved. V lost 4 bases and J 7 bases, leaving 7 bases between the germline ends. The CDR3 covers 12 residues. The CDR3 DNA reads TGTGCCAGCAGTTACAGACCTGAAAAACTGTTTTTT. Amino acids: CASSYRPEKLFF.

The J gene is TRBJ1-2, the V gene TRBV6-6, with D possibly TRBD1 on 6 matching bases. The V gene's germline CDR1 is MNHNY and CDR2 SVGAGI (reference sequence). The V end lost 7 bases, the J end lost 5 bases, and 17 bases lay between the germline ends. The CDR3 has 14 residues. CDR3 DNA: TGTGCCAGCAAGGGGGATGCCAGGGTGTATGGCTACACCTTC. Translating it yields CASKGDARVYGYTF.

The chain joins TRBV10-3 to TRBJ1-6; the D gene is possibly TRBD1 (5 bases). CDR1 is ENHRY, CDR2 SYGVKD, per germline. This CDR3 region has 15 residues. Deletions cut 2 bases from V and 6 bases from J, with 11 bases between. The chain's CDR3 is CAISEGGGGNSPLHF. CDR3 bases: TGTGCCATCAGTGAGGGGGGGGGTGGTAATTCACCCCTCCACTTT.

V usage is TRBV3-1 (or the pseudogene TRBV3-2) and J usage is TRBJ2-7, with D perhaps matching TRBD1 (7 bases). CDR1 is LGHDT and CDR2 is YNNKEL in the germline V gene (reference sequence). Trimming cost V 3 bases and J 2 bases, with 20 bases left between them. This CDR3 has 17 residues. Here the CDR3 reads CASSHGGGGRLTYEQYF. CDR3 nucleotides: TGTGCCAGCAGCCATGGAGGGGGCGGGCGCCTAACCTACGAGCAGTACTTC.

This sequence joins TRBV7-3 and TRBJ2-5; maybe TRBD1 (6 bases). Trimming pared 4 bases from V and 2 bases from J, leaving 11 bases between. Germline V lookup: CDR1 SGHTA, CDR2 FQGTGA. This CDR3 has 14 amino acids. CDR3 protein: CASSSGQPQETQYF. The CDR3 DNA reads TGTGCCAGCAGCTCCGGACAGCCACAAGAGACCCAGTACTTC.

This clone was recorded once. This chain joins TRBV7-9 and TRBJ1-3, with D unresolved. Germline CDR1 SEHNR, CDR2 FQNEAQ (reference sequence). The V end was cut by 1 base, the J end by 0 bases, with 10 bases between. The CDR3 loop spans 16 amino acids. The CDR3 DNA sequence: TGTGCCAGCAGCTTAGATTTGTTTAGCTCTGGAAACACCATATATTTT. It encodes CASSLDLFSSGNTIYF.

V gene TRBV6-5 combines with J gene TRBJ1-6; 11 bases agree with TRBD1. The V segment lost 0 bases and the J segment 9 bases; nucleotides outside the gene matches: 4. CDR1 and CDR2 from the germline V gene are MNHEY and SVGAGI. The CDR3 has 16 amino acids. For the CDR3, the DNA is TGTGCCAGCAGTTACTCGAGAGGGACAGGGGGTTCACCCCTCCACTTT. Translating it yields CASSYSRGTGGSPLHF.

The V gene is TRBV7-2, the J gene TRBJ1-2, with 8 bases identical to TRBD1. Trimming removed 5 bases from V and 3 bases from J; junction bases left unmatched: 5. CDR1 and CDR2 (germline): SGHTA, FQGNSA. This CDR3 has 14 residues. The CDR3 DNA is TGTGCCAGCAGCATGGACAGGGTGGACTATGGCTACACCTTC. As protein: CASSMDRVDYGYTF.

This clone was observed a single time. This sequence joins TRBV19 and TRBJ2-5, with D tentatively TRBD1 (6 bases). V lost 11 bases, J lost 2 bases, and 12 bases lay in between. The CDR3 totals 12 residues. The V gene's germline CDR1 is LNHDA and CDR2 SQIVND (reference sequence). The CDR3 loop is CARMDSQETQYF. Written as DNA, the CDR3 is TGTGCCCGAATGGACAGTCAAGAGACCCAGTACTTC. Filled out from reference TRBV19 and TRBJ2-5, the complete variable domain reads DGGITQSPKYLFRKEGQNVTLSCEQNLNHDAMYWYRQDPGQGLRLIYYSQIVNDFQKGDIAEGYSVSREKKESFPLTVTSAQKNPTAFYLCARMDSQETQYFGPGTRLLVL.

The V call is TRBV2, the J call TRBJ2-4; perhaps TRBD1 as D (5 bases). The CDR3 sequence is 13 residues long. Per germline, CDR1 SNHLY and CDR2 FYNNEI. V dropped 9 bases and J dropped 5 bases, with 14 bases sitting between them. CDR3 bases: TGTGCCAGTTCCCCTTCAGGGCAAAACATTCAGTACTTC. Amino acids: CASSPSGQNIQYF.

The CDR3 is CASSLDRANEKLFF. The CDR3 nucleotides are TGCGCCAGCAGCCTGGACAGGGCTAATGAAAAACTGTTTTTT. V and J are TRBV5-1 and TRBJ1-4; TRBD1 matches at 8 bases. CDR1 is SGHRS, CDR2 YFSETQ, per germline. Trimming removed 4 bases from V and 3 bases from J; junction bases left unmatched: 2. The CDR3 has 14 amino acids.

This chain links TRBV30 with TRBJ1-4, with TRBD1 as a possible D gene (5 bases). The CDR3 is 16 residues long. Trimming stripped 3 bases from V and 0 bases from J, with 14 bases between. In germline, CDR1 is GTSNPN, CDR2 SVGIG (reference sequence). The CDR3 loop is CAWRRQGRATNEKLFF. CDR3 DNA sequence: TGTGCCTGGAGGCGGCAGGGAAGGGCAACTAATGAAAAACTGTTTTTT.

The chain links TRBV18 to TRBJ1-2, with TRBD1 matching 8 bases. V dropped 3 bases and J dropped 7; count of bases not matched to a gene: 10. CDR1 and CDR2 from the germline V gene are KGHSH and LQKENI. The CDR3 runs to 15 residues. Written as DNA, the CDR3 is TGTGCCAGCTCACCGGACAGGGAGGTATCCCCTGGCTACACCTTC. Translation gives CASSPDREVSPGYTF. The full variable domain, its missing parts supplied by reference TRBV18 and TRBJ1-2, is NAGVMQNPRHLVRRRGQEARLRCSPMKGHSHVYWYRQLPEEGLKFMVYLQKENIIDESGMPKERFSAEFPKEGPSILRIQQVVRGDSAAYFCASSPDREVSPGYTFGSGTRLTVV.

CDR3 region: CASSNSRSFQTQYF. Written as DNA, the CDR3 is TGCGCCAGCAGTAATTCCAGGTCGTTTCAGACCCAGTACTTC. The V gene is TRBV10-1, the J gene TRBJ2-5; D not certain. The V gene lost 5 bases and the J gene lost 6 bases, with 16 bases spanning the gap. CDR1 and CDR2 from the germline V gene are WNHNN and SYGVQD (reference sequence). The CDR3 spans 14 residues.

The gene calls are TRBV4-1 and TRBJ2-2; D remains ambiguous. The CDR3 is 15 residues long. CDR1 and CDR2 (germline): MGHRA, YSYEKL. V dropped 0 bases and J dropped 1 base, with 6 bases sitting between them. Here the CDR3 DNA reads TGCGCCAGCAGCCAAGAAAGGAGGAACACCGGGGAGCTGTTTTTT. It yields the protein CASSQERRNTGELFF.

This clone came up once. V usage is TRBV5-4 and J usage is TRBJ2-5, with 7 bases that match TRBD2. The germline V gene has CDR1 SGHNT and CDR2 YYREEE (reference sequence). This CDR3 has 16 amino acids. Unmatched junction bases numbered 7, after V lost 0 bases and J lost 2 bases. The CDR3 loop is CASSLASGAPQETQYF. As DNA, the CDR3 is TGTGCCAGCAGCTTGGCGAGCGGGGCGCCTCAAGAGACCCAGTACTTC. Together with reference TRBV5-4 and TRBJ2-5, the CDR3 gives the full variable domain: ETGVTQSPTHLIKTRGQQVTLRCSSQSGHNTVSWYQQALGQGPQFIFQYYREEENGRGNFPPRFSGLQFPNYSSELNVNALELDDSALYLCASSLASGAPQETQYFGPGTRLLVL.

The chain recombines TRBV3-1 (or the pseudogene TRBV3-2) with TRBJ1-4, with 8 bases fitting TRBD1. There are 15 residues in the CDR3. Per the germline V gene, CDR1 is LGHDT and CDR2 is YNNKEL (reference sequence). V was pared by 4 bases and J by 4 bases, with 5 bases of the junction left unmatched. The CDR3 loop reads CASSPQGARNEKLFF. In DNA, the CDR3 is TGTGCCAGCAGCCCCCAGGGGGCTCGTAATGAAAAACTGTTTTTT.

The chain links TRBV30 to TRBJ2-4; 7 bases align to TRBD1. This CDR3 comprises 13 residues. CDR1 is GTSNPN, CDR2 SVGIG, per germline (reference sequence). V lost 0 bases to trimming and J lost 8 bases; unmatched junction nucleotides: 4. CDR3 in amino acids: CAWSVRGLDIQYF. CDR3 DNA sequence: TGTGCCTGGAGTGTGAGGGGGCTGGACATTCAGTACTTC.